The clone carrying this T cell receptor (beta chain) has a handful of counts. The antigen remains undetermined. The entry originates in a study of T cell repertoires in cytomegalovirus infection. Study details: TCR beta signatures that were public indicated CMV infection and matching HLA type. Study results and caveats: Identification of carriers of CMV plus the relevant HLA was achieved through cumulative public TCR beta family frequency.

TCRdb reprocessed the reads via MiXCR and lists one record per CDR3 protein. The sample lists around 900,000 distinct CDR3 sequences, 30% to 40% seen once, with around an eighth in the top ten. This CDR3 is built from 16 residues. CDR1 SGHRS and CDR2 YFSETQ come from the germline V gene. Trimming pared 5 bases from V and 6 bases from J, leaving 23 bases between. The chain employs TRBV5-1 and TRBJ1-1; weak D call: TRBD1 (5 bases). The clonotype was recovered from a human donor in good health (CMV status not recorded). Some clones in this sample may be carry-over from other donors' samples. The sample consisted of cultured CD8+ T cells from PBMCs, taken from culture after CMV antigen stimulation. The CDR3 DNA follows: TGCGCCAGCAGGCCTGACATTGTTGGAGGGGTCGCTGAAGCTTTCTTT. As protein: CASRPDIVGGVAEAFF.